The rows below give T cell receptor beta chains drawn from one sample of a study of cytomegalovirus exposure and HLA in healthy donors. Libraries were prepared by immunoSEQ multiplex PCR; TCRdb keeps only in-frame clonotypes and omits some of them. The sample has 85,000 to 120,000 clones; approximately 82% are singletons. Sequenced: PBMCs. The source is a man aged 40-55 years in good health and CMV-seronegative. CDR3s include the opening cysteine and the closing phenylalanine or tryptophan.

V gene	CDR3 length	J gene	CDR3 protein
TRBV7-6	15	TRBJ2-7	CASSWGQGESYEQYF
TRBV6-5	13	TRBJ1-4	CASRTGQAVKLFF
TRBV4-3	16	-	CASSQDRAGGGDEQYF
TRBV7-2	17	TRBJ1-6	CASSPDPGQGWYSPLHF
TRBV7-9	13	TRBJ2-1	CASSLVVRDEQFF
TRBV6-6	16	TRBJ1-5	CASSSPSDRGRQPQHF
TRBV2	12	TRBJ1-1	CASHTANTEAFF
TRBV5-4	16	TRBJ2-2	CASSQPRDRATGELFF
TRBV30	15	TRBJ1-3	CAWRRLAHSGNTIYF
TRBV27	19	TRBJ2-3	CASSLWAGAGIASTDTQYF
TRBV7-9	14	TRBJ2-7	CASSLSPGGYEQYF
TRBV5-1	15	TRBJ1-1	CASSDYDRGGTEAFF
TRBV2	13	TRBJ1-5	CASRGGQNQPQHF
TRBV5-1	15	-	CASSLTSGGFYEQYF
TRBV5-4	14	TRBJ2-1	CASSKPGQHNEQLF
TRBV7-6	16	TRBJ1-1	CASSLGGRGIHTEAFF
TRBV19	19	TRBJ1-1	CASSIGIGQGIFMNTEAFF
TRBV2	12	TRBJ2-7	CASRGTYYEQYF
TRBV6-6	14	TRBJ2-7	CASSYSLRGNEQYF
TRBV7-6	15	TRBJ2-1	CASSLEQGAHNEQFF
TRBV27	14	TRBJ2-5	CASSLNGGGETQYF
TRBV5-1	16	TRBJ2-1	CASSFRLAGGPREQFF
TRBV5-1	14	TRBJ2-5	CASSSQGVQETQYF
TRBV5-1	14	TRBJ1-6	CASSLAQVDSPLHF
TRBV5-1	11	TRBJ1-3	CASSLEGALYF
TRBV19	15	TRBJ2-3	CASSIDRDYTDTQYF
TRBV4-1	14	TRBJ2-2	CASSRQMNTGELFF
TRBV6-5	13	TRBJ1-5	CASSRQGHQPQHF
TRBV6-4	13	TRBJ1-2	CASSGQGRKGYTF
TRBV5-1	14	TRBJ1-2	CASSFGTPGDGYTF
TRBV5-8	15	TRBJ1-3	CASSLDGTSGNTIYF
TRBV30	15	TRBJ2-7	CAWSAPGQGAFEQYF
TRBV7-2	15	TRBJ2-7	CASSLASGNPYEQYF
TRBV6-5	14	TRBJ2-5	CASSYSWRGETQYF
TRBV7-9	15	TRBJ1-1	CASSLARRESPEAFF
TRBV10-3	15	TRBJ1-1	CAISESQGANTEAFF
TRBV7-2	14	TRBJ2-4	CASSSPGAKNIQYF
TRBV10-2	15	TRBJ2-1	CASSEERETYNEQFF
TRBV6-1	14	TRBJ2-1	CASRDQGALDEQFF
TRBV7-2	14	TRBJ2-5	CASSRTGPQETQYF
TRBV5-4	15	TRBJ2-3	CASSRLVSSTDTQYF
TRBV7-9	18	TRBJ2-5	CASSSGTSGGLMGETQYF
TRBV5-1	13	TRBJ1-1	CASSLGGLAEAFF
TRBV4-3	16	TRBJ2-2	CASSQDVTRLPGELFF